This paragraph covers one T cell receptor beta chain sequence. The sample is drawn from a study of cytomegalovirus exposure and HLA in healthy donors. The PCR made use of 60 Vbeta and 13 Jbeta primers. Measured with immunoSEQ multiplex PCR; TCRdb has only the in-frame clones, and not every one. The sample has some 140,000 clones, about 74% seen once. Likely unrecorded immune exposures existed in these nominally healthy donors. The sample consisted of PBMCs. This clonotype originated in a woman in her 40s in good health and CMV-seronegative.

The CDR3, as DNA: TGCGCCAGCAGCCAAACATCCCAAGAGACCCAGTACTTC. It codes for CASSQTSQETQYF. The V gene is TRBV5-1, the J gene TRBJ2-5; D ambiguous. The V gene lost 4 bases and the J gene lost 1 base, with 8 bases spanning the gap. Germline V CDR1 and CDR2: SGHRS, YFSETQ. This CDR3 comprises 13 residues.